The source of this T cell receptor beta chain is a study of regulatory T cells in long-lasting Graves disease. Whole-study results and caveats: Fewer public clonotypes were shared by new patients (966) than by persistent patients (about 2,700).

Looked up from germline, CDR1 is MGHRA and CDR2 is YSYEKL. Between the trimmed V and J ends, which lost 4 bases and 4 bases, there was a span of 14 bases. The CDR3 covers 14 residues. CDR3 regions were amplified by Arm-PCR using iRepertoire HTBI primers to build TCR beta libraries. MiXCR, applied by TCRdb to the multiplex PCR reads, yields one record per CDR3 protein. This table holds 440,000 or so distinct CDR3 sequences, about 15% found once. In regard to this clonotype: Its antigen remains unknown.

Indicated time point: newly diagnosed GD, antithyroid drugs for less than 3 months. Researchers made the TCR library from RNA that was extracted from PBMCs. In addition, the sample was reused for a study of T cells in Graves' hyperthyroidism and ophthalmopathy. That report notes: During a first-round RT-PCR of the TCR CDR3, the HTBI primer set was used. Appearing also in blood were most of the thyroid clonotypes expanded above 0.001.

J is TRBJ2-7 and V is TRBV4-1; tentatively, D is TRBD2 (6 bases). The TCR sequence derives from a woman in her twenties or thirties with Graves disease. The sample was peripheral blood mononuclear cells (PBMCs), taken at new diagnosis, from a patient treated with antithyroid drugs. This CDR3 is CASSPRRGTYEQYF. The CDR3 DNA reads TGCGCCAGCAGCCCACGACGGGGGACGTACGAGCAGTACTTC.